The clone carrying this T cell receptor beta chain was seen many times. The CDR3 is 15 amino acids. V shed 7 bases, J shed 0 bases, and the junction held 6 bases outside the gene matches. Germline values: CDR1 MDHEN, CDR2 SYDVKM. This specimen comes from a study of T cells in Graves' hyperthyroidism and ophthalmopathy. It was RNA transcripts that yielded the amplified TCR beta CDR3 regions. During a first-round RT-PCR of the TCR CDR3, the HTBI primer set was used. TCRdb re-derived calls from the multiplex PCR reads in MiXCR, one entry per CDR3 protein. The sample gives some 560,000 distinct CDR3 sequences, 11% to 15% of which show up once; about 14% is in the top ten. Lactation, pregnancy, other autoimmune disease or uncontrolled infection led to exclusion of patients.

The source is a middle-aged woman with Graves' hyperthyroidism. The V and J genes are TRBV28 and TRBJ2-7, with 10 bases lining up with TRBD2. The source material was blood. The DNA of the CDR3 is TGTGCCAGCACCCCGGGACTAGCGAACTCCTACGAGCAGTACTTC. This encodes CASTPGLANSYEQYF.